This is a list of T cell receptor beta chains from one sample in a study of response to subunit inactivated influenza vaccine. One entry per CDR3 protein, called by TCRdb with MiXCR from the RT-PCR reads. This sample has approximately 230,000 distinct CDR3 sequences; 10% to 15% occur once, and the top ten carry 7.8%. Specimen: non-naive T cells sorted from PBMCs, collected roughly 15 days before vaccination. All receptors come from a middle-aged man who received an inactivated influenza vaccine. Each CDR3 is given without its conserved first and last residue.

TRBV6-2/TRBV6-3	TRBJ2-7	ASSYGGGAAYEQY
TRBV24-1	TRBJ2-5	ATSDFGTSGETQY
TRBV27	TRBJ2-1	ASRMVQPDNEQF
TRBV5-1	TRBJ1-1	ASSWDAKNTEAF
TRBV29-1	TRBJ2-3	SVEGAGGPGDTQY
TRBV30	TRBJ2-5	ASSGTSVEETQY
TRBV20-1	TRBJ2-7	SARKDRVGEQY
TRBV4-3	TRBJ1-1	ASSHRWGKAAVNTEAF
TRBV6-2/TRBV6-3	TRBJ1-2	ASRATGTLYGYT
TRBV6-5	TRBJ2-7	ASSYGAGRSYEQY
TRBV6-2/TRBV6-3	TRBJ2-5	ASSWDSPETQY
TRBV18	TRBJ1-1	ASSPPDSSGTEAF
TRBV6-1	TRBJ1-5	ASSVTGDQPQH
TRBV7-9	TRBJ2-5	ASSFTQVETQY
TRBV18	TRBJ2-1	ASSPGTGFNEQF
TRBV3-1	TRBJ2-7	ASSPSGRATPEQY
TRBV29-1	TRBJ2-7	SVEVQGHYEQY
TRBV6-1	TRBJ1-5	ATSWGFNQPQH
TRBV27	TRBJ1-6	ASRAGTGDWSPLH
TRBV10-3	TRBJ2-2	AISPQGADTGELF
TRBV5-6	TRBJ2-3	ASSYRWGVSSGTDTQY
TRBV4-2	TRBJ1-2	ASSQDGTGNYGYT
TRBV6-5	TRBJ2-3	ASSYEGRGSTDTQY
TRBV6-2/TRBV6-3	TRBJ2-2	ASRTQGGGELF
TRBV5-1	TRBJ1-1	ASSLDPGNEAF
TRBV5-5	TRBJ2-7	ASSLGLGQGYEQY
TRBV12-3/TRBV12-4	TRBJ2-1	ASSLAPGEQF
TRBV20-1	TRBJ2-1	SAADPENEQF
TRBV20-1	TRBJ1-6	SAREQGAISPLH
TRBV7-8	TRBJ2-7	ASSLAEVYEQY
TRBV7-2	TRBJ1-5	ASSQGDGGRNQPQH
TRBV29-1	TRBJ2-7	SVGGQGASGSYEQY
TRBV20-1	TRBJ1-4	SARDRYRGGEKLF
TRBV9	TRBJ1-6	ASSASPTTGNSPLH
TRBV20-1	TRBJ1-1	SARGTQGADTEAF
TRBV20-1	TRBJ2-5	SATRGRSGETQY
TRBV7-7	TRBJ2-1	ASSLAGGTSGYNEQF
TRBV6-2/TRBV6-3	TRBJ1-1	ASSPQGASMNTEAF
TRBV5-1	TRBJ2-6	ASSSTAGSGANVLT
TRBV6-5	TRBJ2-7	ASSYSAGRDEQY
TRBV29-1	TRBJ1-2	SVIAAHLQNSYGYT
TRBV7-9	TRBJ2-7	ASSTTSSYEQY
TRBV7-7	TRBJ2-1	ASSLGSGSEQF
TRBV5-1	TRBJ2-1	ASSSSGSSYNEQF
TRBV7-8	TRBJ2-3	ASSQGGRTARDTQY
TRBV20-1	TRBJ2-5	SAATPSGARKTQY
TRBV13	TRBJ2-1	TRSYQDNRKLFSYNEQF
TRBV19	TRBJ2-1	ASTGRALYNEQF
TRBV4-2	TRBJ1-1	ASSHSRNTEAF
TRBV9	TRBJ1-1	ASSVGGVENTEAF
TRBV7-9	TRBJ2-2	ASSLARGSNTGELF
TRBV7-7	TRBJ2-5	ASSLEGTGEWETQY
TRBV18	TRBJ2-1	ASSLRHLEGNEQF
TRBV3-1	TRBJ2-5	ASSQSRDRGREVETQY
TRBV28	TRBJ1-5	ASSFPRTGDLRASNQPQH
TRBV6-1	TRBJ2-3	ASGVPSTDTQY
TRBV28	TRBJ1-2	ASMSPTRNYGYT
TRBV12-3/TRBV12-4	TRBJ2-3	ASSLFVDTQY
TRBV7-2	TRBJ2-2	ASSLGFWERSTGELF